This TCR beta chain is from a study of cytomegalovirus exposure and HLA in healthy donors. Trimming pared 4 bases from V and 4 bases from J, leaving 15 bases between. The CDR3 contains 15 residues. Germline CDR1 SGHRS, CDR2 YFSETQ. This clone was recorded only once. A multiplex PCR was run with 60 Vbeta primers and 13 Jbeta primers. TCRdb's table, derived via immunoSEQ multiplex PCR, lists solely in-frame clones and lacks some. In the table there are around 150,000 clones, around 80% of which are singletons. These donors, healthy bone marrow donors, were studied. Donors sampled were nominally healthy, though unrecorded immune exposures were likely.

Sequenced sample: PBMCs. The origin of this receptor is a man between 50 and 59 years old in good health and CMV-seronegative. The chain joins TRBV5-1 to TRBJ1-5; maybe TRBD1 (5 bases). The CDR3 DNA reads as TGCGCCAGCAGCCCCGAAGGCGGGGCAAATCAGCCCCAGCATTTT. Translation: CASSPEGGANQPQHF.